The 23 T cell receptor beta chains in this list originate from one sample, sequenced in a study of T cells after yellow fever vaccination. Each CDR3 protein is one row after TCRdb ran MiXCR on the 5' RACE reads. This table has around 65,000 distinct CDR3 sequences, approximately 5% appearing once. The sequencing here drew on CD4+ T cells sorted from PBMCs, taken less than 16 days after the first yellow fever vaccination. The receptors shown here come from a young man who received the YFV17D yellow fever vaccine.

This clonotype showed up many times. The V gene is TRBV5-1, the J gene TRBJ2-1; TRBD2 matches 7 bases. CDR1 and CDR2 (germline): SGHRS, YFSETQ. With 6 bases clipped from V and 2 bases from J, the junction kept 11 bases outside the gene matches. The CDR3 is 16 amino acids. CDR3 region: CASTRGAGNTYNEQFF. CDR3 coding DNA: TGCGCCAGCACAAGGGGAGCGGGAAATACCTACAATGAGCAGTTCTTC.

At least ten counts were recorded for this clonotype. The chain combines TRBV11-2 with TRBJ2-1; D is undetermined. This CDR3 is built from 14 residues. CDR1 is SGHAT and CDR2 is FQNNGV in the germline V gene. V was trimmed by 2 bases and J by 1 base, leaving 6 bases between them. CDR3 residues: CASSLRVSYNEQFF. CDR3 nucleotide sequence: TGTGCCAGCAGCTTAAGAGTTTCCTACAATGAGCAGTTCTTC.

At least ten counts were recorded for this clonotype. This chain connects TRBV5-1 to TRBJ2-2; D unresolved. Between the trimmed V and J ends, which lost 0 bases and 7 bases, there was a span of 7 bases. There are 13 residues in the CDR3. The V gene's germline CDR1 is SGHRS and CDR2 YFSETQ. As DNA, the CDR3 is TGCGCCAGCAGCTTGGAGGTTGGCGGGGAGCTGTTTTTT. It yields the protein CASSLEVGGELFF.

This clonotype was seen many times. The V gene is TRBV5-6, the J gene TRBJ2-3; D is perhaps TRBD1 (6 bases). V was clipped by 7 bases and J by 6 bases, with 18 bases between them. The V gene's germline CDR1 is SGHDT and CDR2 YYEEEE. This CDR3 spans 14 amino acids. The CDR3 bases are TGTGCCAGCTATCCACAGGGTCATTTGGATACGCAGTATTTT. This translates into CASYPQGHLDTQYF.

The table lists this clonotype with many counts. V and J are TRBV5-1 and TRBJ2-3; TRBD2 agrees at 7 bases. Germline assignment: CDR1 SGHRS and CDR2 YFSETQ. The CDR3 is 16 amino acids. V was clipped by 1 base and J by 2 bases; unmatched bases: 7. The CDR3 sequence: CASSLTPGTNTDTQYF. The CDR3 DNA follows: TGCGCCAGCAGCTTGACGCCGGGGACTAACACAGATACGCAGTATTTT.

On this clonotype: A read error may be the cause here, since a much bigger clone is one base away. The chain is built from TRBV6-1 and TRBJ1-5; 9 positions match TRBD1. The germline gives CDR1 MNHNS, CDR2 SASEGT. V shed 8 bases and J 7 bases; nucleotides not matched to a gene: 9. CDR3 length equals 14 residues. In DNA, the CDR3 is TGTGCCAGCGGGGACAGGGCAATCGTCCAGCCCCAGCATTTT. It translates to CASGDRAIVQPQHF.

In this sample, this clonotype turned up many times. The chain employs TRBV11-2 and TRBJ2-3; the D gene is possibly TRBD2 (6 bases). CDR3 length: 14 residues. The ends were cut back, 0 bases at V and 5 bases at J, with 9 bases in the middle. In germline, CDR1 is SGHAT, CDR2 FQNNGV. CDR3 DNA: TGTGCCAGCAGCTTAGATCGGGGGATAGATACGCAGTATTTT. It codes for CASSLDRGIDTQYF.

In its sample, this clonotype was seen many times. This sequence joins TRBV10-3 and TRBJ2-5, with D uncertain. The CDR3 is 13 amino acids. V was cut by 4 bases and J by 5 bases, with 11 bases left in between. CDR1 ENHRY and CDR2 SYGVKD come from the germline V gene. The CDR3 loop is CAISALGMETQYF. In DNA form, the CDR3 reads TGTGCCATCAGTGCCTTAGGGATGGAGACCCAGTACTTC.

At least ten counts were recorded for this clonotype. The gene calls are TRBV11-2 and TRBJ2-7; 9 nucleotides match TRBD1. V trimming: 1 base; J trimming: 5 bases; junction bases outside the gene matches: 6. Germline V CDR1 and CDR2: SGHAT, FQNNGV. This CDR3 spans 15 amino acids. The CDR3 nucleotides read TGTGCCAGCAGCTTAGGGAGGACAGGGGCCCACGAGCAGTACTTC. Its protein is CASSLGRTGAHEQYF.

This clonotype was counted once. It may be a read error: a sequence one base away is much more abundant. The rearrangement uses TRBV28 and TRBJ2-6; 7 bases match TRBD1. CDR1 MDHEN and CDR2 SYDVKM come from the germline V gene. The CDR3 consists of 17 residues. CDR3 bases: TGTGCCAGAAGTTTACGTACAGGGGTTCCTGGGGCCAACGTCCTGACTTTC. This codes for CARSLRTGVPGANVLTF.

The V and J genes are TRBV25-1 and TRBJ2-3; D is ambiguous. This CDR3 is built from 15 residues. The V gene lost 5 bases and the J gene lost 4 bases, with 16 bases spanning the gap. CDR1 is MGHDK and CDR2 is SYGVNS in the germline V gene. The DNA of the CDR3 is TGTGCCAGCAGTACCTCGGGCGGTACCTCAGATACGCAGTATTTT. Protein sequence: CASSTSGGTSDTQYF.

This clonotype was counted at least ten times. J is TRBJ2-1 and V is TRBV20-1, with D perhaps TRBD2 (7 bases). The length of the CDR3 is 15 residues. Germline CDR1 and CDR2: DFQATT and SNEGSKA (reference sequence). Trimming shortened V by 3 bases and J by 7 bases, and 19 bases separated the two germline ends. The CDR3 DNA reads TGCAGTGCTAGTAATCCCCGGGGGGCCGAGAATGAGCAGTTCTTC. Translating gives CSASNPRGAENEQFF.

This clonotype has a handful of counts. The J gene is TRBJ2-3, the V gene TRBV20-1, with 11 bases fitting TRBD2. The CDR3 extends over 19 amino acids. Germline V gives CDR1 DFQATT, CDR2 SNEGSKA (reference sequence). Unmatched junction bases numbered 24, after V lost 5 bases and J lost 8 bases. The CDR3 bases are TGCAGTGCTCAGATTCCGGGCCTAGCGGGGGGCCTTAATGATGGTACGCAGTATTTT. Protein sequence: CSAQIPGLAGGLNDGTQYF.

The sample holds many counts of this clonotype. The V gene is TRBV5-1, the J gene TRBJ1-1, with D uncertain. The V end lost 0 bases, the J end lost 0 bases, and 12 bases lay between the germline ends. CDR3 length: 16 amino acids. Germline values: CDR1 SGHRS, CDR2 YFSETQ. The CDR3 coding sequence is TGCGCCAGCAGCTTGGCTGCGGACGAAATGAACACTGAAGCTTTCTTT. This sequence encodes CASSLAADEMNTEAFF.

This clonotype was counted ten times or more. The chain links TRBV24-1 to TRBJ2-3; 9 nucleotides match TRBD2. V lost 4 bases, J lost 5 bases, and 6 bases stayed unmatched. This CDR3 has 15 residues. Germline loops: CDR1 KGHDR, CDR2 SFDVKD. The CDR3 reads CATSEGGGGGDTQYF. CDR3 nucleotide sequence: TGTGCCACCAGTGAGGGCGGGGGGGGAGGAGATACGCAGTATTTT.

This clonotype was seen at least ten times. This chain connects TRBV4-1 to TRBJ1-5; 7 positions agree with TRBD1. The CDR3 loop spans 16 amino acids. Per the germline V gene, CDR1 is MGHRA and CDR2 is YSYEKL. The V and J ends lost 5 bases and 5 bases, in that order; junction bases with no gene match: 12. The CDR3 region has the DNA TGCGCCAGCAGCTTACGACAGGGCAGGGGGTATCAGCCCCAGCATTTT. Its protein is CASSLRQGRGYQPQHF.

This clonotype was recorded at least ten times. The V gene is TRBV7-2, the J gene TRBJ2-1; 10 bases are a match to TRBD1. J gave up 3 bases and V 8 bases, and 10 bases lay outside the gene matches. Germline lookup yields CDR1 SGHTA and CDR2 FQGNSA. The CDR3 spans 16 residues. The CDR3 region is CASLVTGGPFYNEQFF. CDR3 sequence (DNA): TGTGCCAGCTTAGTGACAGGGGGCCCTTTCTACAATGAGCAGTTCTTC.

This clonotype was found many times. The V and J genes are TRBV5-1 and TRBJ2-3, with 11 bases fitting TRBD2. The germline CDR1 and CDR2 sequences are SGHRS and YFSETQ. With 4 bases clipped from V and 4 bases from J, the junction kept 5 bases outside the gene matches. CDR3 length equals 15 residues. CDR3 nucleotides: TGCGCCAGCAGCCCCGTAGCGGGGGGGCCAGATACGCAGTATTTT. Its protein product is CASSPVAGGPDTQYF. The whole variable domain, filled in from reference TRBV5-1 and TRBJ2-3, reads KAGVTQTPRYLIKTRGQQVTLSCSPISGHRSVSWYQQTPGQGLQFLFEYFSETQRNKGNFPGRFSGRQFSNSRSEMNVSTLELGDSALYLCASSPVAGGPDTQYFGPGTRLTVL.

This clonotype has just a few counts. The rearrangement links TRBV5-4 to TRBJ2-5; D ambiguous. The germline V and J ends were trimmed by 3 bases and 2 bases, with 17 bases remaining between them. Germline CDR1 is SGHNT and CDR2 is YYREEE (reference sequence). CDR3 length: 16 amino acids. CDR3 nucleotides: TGTGCCAGCAGCTCGGGTCGGCAGGACCTACAAGAGACCCAGTACTTC. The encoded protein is CASSSGRQDLQETQYF.

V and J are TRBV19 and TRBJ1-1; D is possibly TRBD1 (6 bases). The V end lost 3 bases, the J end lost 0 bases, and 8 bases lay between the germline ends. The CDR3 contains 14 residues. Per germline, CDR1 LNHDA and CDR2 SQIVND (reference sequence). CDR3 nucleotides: TGTGCCAGTAGTATCGGGGGCCTGAACACTGAAGCTTTCTTT. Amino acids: CASSIGGLNTEAFF.

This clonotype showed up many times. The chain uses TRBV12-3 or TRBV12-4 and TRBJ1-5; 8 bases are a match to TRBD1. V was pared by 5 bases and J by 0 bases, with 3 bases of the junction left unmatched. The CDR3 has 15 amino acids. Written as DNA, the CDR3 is TGTGCCAGCAGTCGAGACAGGGGTAGCAATCAGCCCCAGCATTTT. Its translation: CASSRDRGSNQPQHF.

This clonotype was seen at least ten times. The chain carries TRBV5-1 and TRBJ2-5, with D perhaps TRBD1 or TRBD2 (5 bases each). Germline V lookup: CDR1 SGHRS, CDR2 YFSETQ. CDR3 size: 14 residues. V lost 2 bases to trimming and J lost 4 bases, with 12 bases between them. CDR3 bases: TGCGCCAGCAGCTTACCCTCGGGGCTAGAGACCCAGTACTTC. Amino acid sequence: CASSLPSGLETQYF.

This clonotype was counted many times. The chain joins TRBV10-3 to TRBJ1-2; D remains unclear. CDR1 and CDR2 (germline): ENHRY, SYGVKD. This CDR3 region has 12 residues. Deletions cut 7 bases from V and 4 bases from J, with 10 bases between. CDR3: CAIMEQPYGYTF. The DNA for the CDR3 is TGTGCCATCATGGAGCAGCCCTATGGCTACACCTTC.